Listed below are T cell receptor beta chains from one sample, sequenced in a study of blood T cell repertoires in COVID-19. The method was immunoSEQ multiplex PCR; TCRdb's version includes in-frame clones alone and lacks a portion of them. This table has around 250,000 clones, around 88% appearing once. Sequencing was done on a sample of peripheral blood. These TCRs come from a man older than 75 with acute or convalescent COVID-19. CDR3s include the opening cysteine and the closing phenylalanine or tryptophan. Fields, in order: V gene, J gene, clone size, D gene, CDR3 DNA, CDR3 protein. A D gene is named only where the DNA matches it firmly. Where a row states a size, it is once, few, many or the class of an expanded clone; other rows omit it.

v_gene: TRBV11-2; j_gene: TRBJ1-3; abundance: -; d_gene: -; CDR3nt: TGTGCCAGCAGCTCCGGGACATCAGACTCTGGAAACACCATATATTTT; CDR3aa: CASSSGTSDSGNTIYF
v_gene: TRBV7-3; j_gene: TRBJ2-3; abundance: -; d_gene: TRBD1; CDR3nt: TGTGCCAGCAGCCAGGGACAGTTAATCACAGATACGCAGTATTTT; CDR3aa: CASSQGQLITDTQYF
v_gene: TRBV30; j_gene: TRBJ2-1; abundance: -; d_gene: -; CDR3nt: TGTGCCTGGAGCCCCCGTAATGAGCAGTTCTTC; CDR3aa: CAWSPRNEQFF
v_gene: TRBV29-1; j_gene: TRBJ1-2; abundance: few; d_gene: -; CDR3nt: TGCAGCGCCCGCCGAGGAACTAACTATGGCTACACCTTC; CDR3aa: CSARRGTNYGYTF
v_gene: TRBV18; j_gene: TRBJ1-1; abundance: few; d_gene: -; CDR3nt: TGTGCCAGCTCACCTTATACAGGGAGAGGTAGGACTGAAGCTTTCTTT; CDR3aa: CASSPYTGRGRTEAFF
v_gene: TRBV7-2; j_gene: TRBJ2-1; abundance: -; d_gene: TRBD1; CDR3nt: TGTGCCAGCAGCTTCCAGGCAGGGGGCAACGATGAGCAGTTCTTC; CDR3aa: CASSFQAGGNDEQFF
v_gene: TRBV10-2; j_gene: TRBJ2-2; abundance: -; d_gene: TRBD2; CDR3nt: TGCGCCAGCAGTGTTAAGCGGGGGGGCTGGAACACCGGGGAGCTGTTTTTT; CDR3aa: CASSVKRGGWNTGELFF
v_gene: TRBV9; j_gene: TRBJ2-7; abundance: -; d_gene: TRBD1; CDR3nt: TGTGCCAGCAGCGTAGGGGGACAGAACCACTACGAGCAGTACTTC; CDR3aa: CASSVGGQNHYEQYF
v_gene: TRBV30; j_gene: TRBJ1-2; abundance: -; d_gene: -; CDR3nt: TGTGCCTGGAGTAGAACAGGGCATGCCTATGGCTACACCTTC; CDR3aa: CAWSRTGHAYGYTF
v_gene: TRBV18; j_gene: TRBJ2-5; abundance: -; d_gene: TRBD1; CDR3nt: TGTGCCAGCTCACCAGGGACAGGGCGAGAGACCCAGTACTTC; CDR3aa: CASSPGTGRETQYF
v_gene: TRBV5-4; j_gene: TRBJ1-3; abundance: -; d_gene: TRBD1; CDR3nt: TGTGCCAGCAGCTTGGGGGGGGACAGGGGGACCTCTGGAAACACCATATATTTT; CDR3aa: CASSLGGDRGTSGNTIYF
v_gene: TRBV19; j_gene: TRBJ2-1; abundance: -; d_gene: TRBD2; CDR3nt: TGTGCCAGTTCCCCGGTAGCGGGAGGCTACAATGAGCAGTTCTTC; CDR3aa: CASSPVAGGYNEQFF
v_gene: TRBV7-2; j_gene: TRBJ2-1; abundance: once; d_gene: TRBD2; CDR3nt: TGTGCCAGCAGCTTTAGCGGGGGGGTGTGGAATGAGCAGTTCTTC; CDR3aa: CASSFSGGVWNEQFF
v_gene: TRBV5-1; j_gene: TRBJ2-7; abundance: -; d_gene: TRBD1; CDR3nt: TGCGCCAGCAGCTTGTTGACAGGGACCTACGAGCAGTACTTC; CDR3aa: CASSLLTGTYEQYF
v_gene: TRBV7-3; j_gene: TRBJ2-3; abundance: -; d_gene: -; CDR3nt: TGTGCCAGCAGCTTAACGACAGCCACAGATACGCAGTATTTT; CDR3aa: CASSLTTATDTQYF
v_gene: TRBV5-1; j_gene: TRBJ2-3; abundance: -; d_gene: -; CDR3nt: TGCGCCAGCAGCCCAGCCATGGCGGGGTACACAGATACGCAGTATTTT; CDR3aa: CASSPAMAGYTDTQYF
v_gene: TRBV30; j_gene: TRBJ2-3; abundance: -; d_gene: TRBD2; CDR3nt: TGTGCCTGGAGGGGGACTAGCAGGTGGTCGGATACGCAGTATTTT; CDR3aa: CAWRGTSRWSDTQYF
v_gene: TRBV11-3; j_gene: TRBJ2-7; abundance: -; d_gene: TRBD1; CDR3nt: TGTGCCAGCAGCTTAGAGGCAGGGGGCGAGCAGTACTTC; CDR3aa: CASSLEAGGEQYF
v_gene: TRBV30; j_gene: TRBJ2-3; abundance: -; d_gene: -; CDR3nt: TGTGCCTGGAACCAGGGGCGTAGCACAGATACGCAGTATTTT; CDR3aa: CAWNQGRSTDTQYF
v_gene: TRBV28; j_gene: TRBJ1-5; abundance: -; d_gene: TRBD1; CDR3nt: TGTGCCAGCAAAAACAGGGGAAGTGGCAATCAGCCCCAGCATTTT; CDR3aa: CASKNRGSGNQPQHF
v_gene: TRBV3-1/TRBV3-2; j_gene: TRBJ2-7; abundance: -; d_gene: TRBD1; CDR3nt: TGTGCCAGCAGCCAAGATAAGTATGGCAGGGGGTCCTACGAGCAGTACTTC; CDR3aa: CASSQDKYGRGSYEQYF
v_gene: TRBV30; j_gene: TRBJ2-3; abundance: -; d_gene: -; CDR3nt: TGTGCCTGGAGTGTACTCGTCCCCACAGATACGCAGTATTTT; CDR3aa: CAWSVLVPTDTQYF
v_gene: TRBV3-1/TRBV3-2; j_gene: TRBJ1-4; abundance: -; d_gene: -; CDR3nt: TGTGCCAGCAGCCAAAACCCAGGGGTACGAACTAATGAAAAACTGTTTTTT; CDR3aa: CASSQNPGVRTNEKLFF
v_gene: TRBV15; j_gene: TRBJ2-7; abundance: -; d_gene: TRBD2; CDR3nt: TGTGCCACCAGCAGAGCGGGGGGTTCCTACGAGCAGTACTTC; CDR3aa: CATSRAGGSYEQYF
v_gene: TRBV19; j_gene: TRBJ2-5; abundance: -; d_gene: TRBD2; CDR3nt: TGTGCCAGTAAAAGAGCGGGGGGGCCCTTTTACGGAGAGACCCAGTACTTC; CDR3aa: CASKRAGGPFYGETQYF
v_gene: TRBV7-2; j_gene: TRBJ1-3; abundance: -; d_gene: TRBD1; CDR3nt: TGTGCCAGCAGTGGACAGGGTAGAAACACCATATATTTT; CDR3aa: CASSGQGRNTIYF
v_gene: TRBV21-1; j_gene: TRBJ2-7; abundance: few; d_gene: -; CDR3nt: TGTGCCATCAAATCTGCTAGGGGTGCTTACGAGCAGTACTTC; CDR3aa: CAIKSARGAYEQYF
v_gene: TRBV21-1; j_gene: TRBJ2-2; abundance: -; d_gene: -; CDR3nt: TGTGCCAGCAGCCCCCCGGGACTCTTGAACCCGAACACCGGGGAGCTGTTTTTT; CDR3aa: CASSPPGLLNPNTGELFF
v_gene: TRBV4-1; j_gene: TRBJ1-4; abundance: -; d_gene: TRBD1; CDR3nt: TGCGCCAGCAGCCAAAATGAGGGACAGGGGAGAGAAAAACTGTTTTTT; CDR3aa: CASSQNEGQGREKLFF
v_gene: TRBV10-2; j_gene: TRBJ1-1; abundance: once; d_gene: -; CDR3nt: TGCGCCAGCAGTAACCAGGGCCAGCTTGTAGGTTATGAAGCTTTCTTT; CDR3aa: CASSNQGQLVGYEAFF
v_gene: TRBV6-5; j_gene: TRBJ1-1; abundance: -; d_gene: -; CDR3nt: TGTGCCAGCAGACGGGGGGTGAACACTGAAGCTTTCTTT; CDR3aa: CASRRGVNTEAFF
v_gene: TRBV6-2/TRBV6-3; j_gene: TRBJ2-1; abundance: -; d_gene: -; CDR3nt: TGTGCCAGCAGTTACCCAGACTTAGACAATGAGCAGTTCTTC; CDR3aa: CASSYPDLDNEQFF
v_gene: TRBV19; j_gene: TRBJ1-2; abundance: once; d_gene: -; CDR3nt: TGTGCCAGTAGTAACGGTTATGGCTACACCTTC; CDR3aa: CASSNGYGYTF
v_gene: TRBV20-1; j_gene: TRBJ2-7; abundance: few; d_gene: -; CDR3nt: TGCAGTGCTAGTGAGGGGCTAAACTCATGGTACTTC; CDR3aa: CSASEGLNSWYF
v_gene: TRBV11-3; j_gene: TRBJ2-1; abundance: -; d_gene: TRBD2; CDR3nt: TGTGCCAGCTCCCCCTCGTGGCTAGCGGGAACGAATGAGCAGTTCTTC; CDR3aa: CASSPSWLAGTNEQFF
v_gene: TRBV7-6; j_gene: TRBJ1-5; abundance: -; d_gene: -; CDR3nt: TGTGCCAGCAGCTTAGCGGCCAGGACAGTTTCTAATCAGCCCCAGCATTTT; CDR3aa: CASSLAARTVSNQPQHF
v_gene: TRBV5-1; j_gene: TRBJ1-2; abundance: once; d_gene: -; CDR3nt: TGCGCCAGCAGCTTAGGACCACAGGGTGTCTATGGCTACACCTTC; CDR3aa: CASSLGPQGVYGYTF
v_gene: TRBV5-6; j_gene: TRBJ2-3; abundance: few; d_gene: -; CDR3nt: TGTGCCAGCAGCTTGGCCAGGGTTACAGATACGCAGTATTTT; CDR3aa: CASSLARVTDTQYF
v_gene: TRBV9; j_gene: TRBJ2-3; abundance: -; d_gene: -; CDR3nt: TGTGCCAGCAGCGTTTCCCAGGGGGGCTTTTACACAGATACGCAGTATTTT; CDR3aa: CASSVSQGGFYTDTQYF
v_gene: TRBV18; j_gene: TRBJ2-5; abundance: -; d_gene: TRBD1; CDR3nt: TGTGCCAGCTCACAGCTGGGACAGGTGGAGACCCAGTACTTC; CDR3aa: CASSQLGQVETQYF
v_gene: TRBV7-7; j_gene: TRBJ2-1; abundance: -; d_gene: TRBD2; CDR3nt: TGTGCTAGCAGTAGGACTAGCGGGGGGAACTACAATGAGCAGTTCTTC; CDR3aa: CASSRTSGGNYNEQFF
v_gene: TRBV23-1; j_gene: TRBJ1-1; abundance: -; d_gene: -; CDR3nt: TGCGCCAGCAGTCAAAAACAGGATCCCAACACTGAAGCTTTCTTT; CDR3aa: CASSQKQDPNTEAFF